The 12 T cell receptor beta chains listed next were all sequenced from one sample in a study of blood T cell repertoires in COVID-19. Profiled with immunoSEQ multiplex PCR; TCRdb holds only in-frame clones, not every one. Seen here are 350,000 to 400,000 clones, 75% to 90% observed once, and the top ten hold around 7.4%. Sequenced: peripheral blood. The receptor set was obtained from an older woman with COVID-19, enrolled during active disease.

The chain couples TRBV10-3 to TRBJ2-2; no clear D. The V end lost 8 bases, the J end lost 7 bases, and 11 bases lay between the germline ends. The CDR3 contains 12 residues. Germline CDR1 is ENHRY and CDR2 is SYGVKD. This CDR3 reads CAISIRSGELFF. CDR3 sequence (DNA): TGTGCCATCTCCATACGCAGCGGGGAGCTGTTTTTT.

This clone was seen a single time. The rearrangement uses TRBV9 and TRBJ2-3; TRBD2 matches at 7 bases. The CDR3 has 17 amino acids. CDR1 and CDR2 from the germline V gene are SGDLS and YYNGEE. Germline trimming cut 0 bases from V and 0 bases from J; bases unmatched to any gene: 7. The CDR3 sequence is CASSVASTSVSTDTQYF. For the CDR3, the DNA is TGTGCCAGCAGCGTAGCTAGCACTAGCGTTAGCACAGATACGCAGTATTTT.

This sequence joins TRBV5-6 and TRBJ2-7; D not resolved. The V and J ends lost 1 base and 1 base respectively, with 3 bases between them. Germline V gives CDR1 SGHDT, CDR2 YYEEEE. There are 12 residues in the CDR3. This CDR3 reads CASSLPSYEQYF. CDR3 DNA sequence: TGTGCCAGCAGCTTGCCGTCCTACGAGCAGTACTTC.

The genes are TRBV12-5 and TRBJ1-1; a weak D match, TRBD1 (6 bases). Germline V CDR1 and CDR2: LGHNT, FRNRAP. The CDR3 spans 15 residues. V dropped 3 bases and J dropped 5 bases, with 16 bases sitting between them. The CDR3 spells CASGFNTGIGTEAFF. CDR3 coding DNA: TGTGCTAGTGGTTTTAATACAGGGATTGGGACTGAAGCTTTCTTT.

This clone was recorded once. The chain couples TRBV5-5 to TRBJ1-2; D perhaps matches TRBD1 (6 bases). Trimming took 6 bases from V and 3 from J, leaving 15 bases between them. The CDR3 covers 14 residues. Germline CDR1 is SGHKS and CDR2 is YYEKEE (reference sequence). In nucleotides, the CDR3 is TGTGCCAGCATCCGTTTGGCAGGGGACTATGGCTACACCTTC. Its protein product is CASIRLAGDYGYTF.

CDR3 in amino acids: CASRPPGGHTDTQYF. The DNA of the CDR3 is TGTGCCAGCCGGCCCCCAGGGGGGCACACAGATACGCAGTATTTT. The rearrangement links TRBV7-2 to TRBJ2-3, with D perhaps matching TRBD1 (7 bases). The CDR3 consists of 15 residues. V was shortened by 8 bases and J by 2 bases, with 17 bases between the two germline ends. Germline CDR1 SGHTA, CDR2 FQGNSA.

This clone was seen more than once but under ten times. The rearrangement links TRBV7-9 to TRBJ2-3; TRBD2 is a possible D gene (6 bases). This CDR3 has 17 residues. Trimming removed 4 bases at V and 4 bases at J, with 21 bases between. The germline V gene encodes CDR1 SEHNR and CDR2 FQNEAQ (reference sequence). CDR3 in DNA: TGTGCCAGCAGCTCCTCCTCTAGCGTCATGGGGGCAGATACGCAGTATTTT. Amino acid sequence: CASSSSSSVMGADTQYF.

CDR3 coding DNA: TGCAGCGTTGCCCCTGGAGGGGACCACGAGCAGTACTTC. Translating it yields CSVAPGGDHEQYF. This chain joins TRBV29-1 and TRBJ2-7; a weak D match, TRBD2 (6 bases). CDR3 size: 13 residues. The V end was cut by 4 bases, the J end by 5 bases, with 15 bases between. Germline values: CDR1 SQVTM, CDR2 ANQGSEA.

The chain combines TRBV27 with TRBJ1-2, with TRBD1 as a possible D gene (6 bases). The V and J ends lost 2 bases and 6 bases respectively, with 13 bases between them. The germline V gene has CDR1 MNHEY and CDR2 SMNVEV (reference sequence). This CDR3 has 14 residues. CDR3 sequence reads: CASSLRQGLHGYTF. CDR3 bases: TGTGCCAGCAGTTTAAGGCAGGGGCTCCATGGCTACACCTTC.

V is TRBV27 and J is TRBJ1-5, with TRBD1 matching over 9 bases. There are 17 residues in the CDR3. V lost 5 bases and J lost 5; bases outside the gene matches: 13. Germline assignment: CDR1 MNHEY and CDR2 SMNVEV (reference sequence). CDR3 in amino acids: CASSPDRGEGWDQPQHF. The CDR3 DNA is TGTGCCAGCAGTCCAGACAGGGGGGAGGGTTGGGATCAGCCCCAGCATTTT.

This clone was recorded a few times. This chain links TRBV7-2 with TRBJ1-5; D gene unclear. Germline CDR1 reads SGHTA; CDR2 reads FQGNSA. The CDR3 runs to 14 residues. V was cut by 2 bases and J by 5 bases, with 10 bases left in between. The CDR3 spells CASSLTSLDQPQHF. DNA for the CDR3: TGTGCCAGCAGCTTAACATCCCTGGATCAGCCCCAGCATTTT.

CDR3 sequence reads: CASSQQGARTDTQYF. CDR3 bases: TGTGCCAGCAGCCAACAGGGGGCCCGCACAGATACGCAGTATTTT. The chain couples TRBV3-1 (or the pseudogene TRBV3-2) to TRBJ2-3; 8 nucleotides align to TRBD1. V lost 2 bases and J lost 1; bases outside the gene matches: 2. Germline-derived CDR1 and CDR2 are LGHDT and YNNKEL (reference sequence). This CDR3 is built from 15 residues.